The rows below give T cell receptor beta chains drawn from one sample of a study of T and B cells in COVID-19 patients. TCRdb recomputed calls from the multiplex PCR reads with MiXCR, one row per CDR3 protein. Found here are about 5,000 distinct CDR3 sequences, roughly 26% of them singletons; the top ten hold just under 20%. Sequenced input: blood. The receptors were gathered from a human donor with active COVID-19. CDR3s include the opening cysteine and the closing phenylalanine or tryptophan. The D gene is left open where the match is weak. Size is omitted from some rows. Given values are once, few, many or a class for expanded clones.

abundance	d_gene	j_gene	v_gene	CDR3aa	CDR3nt
.	.	TRBJ1-5	TRBV2	CASRESRNQPQHF	TGTGCCAGCAGGGAGTCTCGGAATCAGCCCCAGCATTTT
.	.	TRBJ1-1	TRBV6-1	CASRGREEAEAFF	TGCGCCAGCAGGGGTCGTGAGGAGGCTGAAGCTTTCTTT
many	.	TRBJ2-5	TRBV6-2/TRBV6-3	CASSYGTSGTQYF	TGTGCCAGCAGTTATGGGACCTCCGGGACCCAGTACTTC
medium-sized	TRBD2	TRBJ2-2	TRBV18	CASSVTSGGPTNTGELFF	TGTGCCAGCTCCGTTACTAGCGGGGGGCCGACGAACACCGGGGAGCTGTTTTTT
medium-sized	TRBD1	TRBJ2-7	TRBV27	CASSLYGGTGLYEQYF	TGTGCCAGCAGCCTTTACGGCGGGACAGGGCTCTACGAGCAGTACTTC
large	.	TRBJ1-2	TRBV29-1	CSAGVNYGYTF	TGCAGCGCAGGCGTTAACTATGGCTACACCTTC
.	.	TRBJ2-5	TRBV7-9	CARSLETQYF	TGTGCCAGAAGCTTAGAGACCCAGTACTTC
.	TRBD2	TRBJ2-1	TRBV28	CASRNSGSGSYNEQFF	TGTGCCAGCAGAAATAGCGGGAGTGGTTCCTACAATGAGCAGTTCTTC
.	.	TRBJ2-5	TRBV12-3/TRBV12-4	CASSTGGKSETQYF	TGTGCCAGCAGTACAGGTGGCAAAAGCGAGACCCAGTACTTC
many	.	TRBJ1-4	TRBV10-3	CAISESKGPGAYEKLFF	TGTGCCATCAGTGAGTCGAAAGGGCCGGGAGCTTATGAAAAACTGTTTTTT
medium-sized	TRBD2	TRBJ2-7	TRBV6-5	CASSQPTSSGGNYEQYF	TGTGCCAGCAGCCAACCCACCTCTAGCGGAGGAAACTACGAGCAGTACTTC
.	.	TRBJ2-5	TRBV27	CASSESAAQETQYF	TGCGCCAGCAGTGAGTCTGCGGCTCAAGAGACCCAGTACTTC
medium-sized	.	TRBJ2-3	TRBV6-1	CASRRDQGTDTQYF	TGTGCCAGCAGACGGGACCAGGGCACAGATACGCAGTATTTT
few	.	TRBJ2-1	TRBV4-3	CASSQESGVAYNEQFF	TGCGCCAGCAGCCAAGAAAGTGGGGTAGCCTACAATGAGCAGTTCTTC
.	TRBD1	TRBJ2-6	TRBV5-1	CASSSQGASGANVLTF	TGCGCCAGCAGCTCTCAGGGGGCATCTGGGGCCAACGTCCTGACTTTC
.	.	TRBJ2-5	TRBV29-1	CSVYRGGAQETQYF	TGCAGCGTCTATAGGGGGGGGGCCCAAGAGACCCAGTACTTC
medium-sized	.	TRBJ2-2	TRBV5-5	CASSRQPNTGELFF	TGTGCCAGCAGCCGACAGCCGAACACCGGGGAGCTGTTTTTT
few	TRBD1	TRBJ1-6	TRBV7-2	CASKTGGAVNSPLHF	TGTGCCAGCAAGACAGGGGGCGCGGTAAATTCACCCCTCCACTTT
few	.	TRBJ2-6	TRBV21-1	CASRRRTGGGSKPGANVLTF	TGTGCCAGCAGAAGAAGGACAGGGGGCGGTAGTAAACCTGGGGCCAACGTCCTGACTTTC
many	TRBD1	TRBJ2-7	TRBV6-5	CASSNPTGLYEQYF	TGTGCCAGCAGTAACCCGACAGGGCTGTACGAGCAGTACTTC
medium-sized	TRBD2	TRBJ2-7	TRBV27	CASSLAGAGYEQYF	TGTGCCAGCAGTTTAGCGGGAGCGGGCTACGAGCAGTACTTC
many	.	TRBJ1-6	TRBV6-4	CASRPEQRFNSPLHF	TGTGCCAGCAGACCCGAACAGAGATTCAATTCACCCCTCCACTTT
many	.	TRBJ2-7	TRBV5-6	CASSLETIHEQYF	TGTGCCAGCAGCTTAGAGACTATCCACGAGCAGTACTTC
many	TRBD1	TRBJ1-2	TRBV5-4	CASSLGGQGTYGYTF	TGTGCCAGCAGCTTGGGCGGACAGGGGACCTATGGCTACACCTTC
.	.	TRBJ2-3	TRBV29-1	CSTHTDTQYF	TGCAGCACCCACACAGATACGCAGTATTTT
.	.	TRBJ1-2	TRBV20-1	CSARDGISYGYTF	TGCAGTGCTAGAGATGGGATATCCTATGGCTACACCTTC
medium-sized	.	TRBJ1-5	TRBV5-4	CASSLDGGHQPQHF	TGTGCCAGCAGCTTGGACGGCGGTCATCAGCCCCAGCATTTT
medium-sized	.	TRBJ1-5	TRBV19	CASTLLGRSDSNQPQHF	TGTGCCAGTACTCTCCTCGGGCGCTCCGATAGCAATCAGCCCCAGCATTTT